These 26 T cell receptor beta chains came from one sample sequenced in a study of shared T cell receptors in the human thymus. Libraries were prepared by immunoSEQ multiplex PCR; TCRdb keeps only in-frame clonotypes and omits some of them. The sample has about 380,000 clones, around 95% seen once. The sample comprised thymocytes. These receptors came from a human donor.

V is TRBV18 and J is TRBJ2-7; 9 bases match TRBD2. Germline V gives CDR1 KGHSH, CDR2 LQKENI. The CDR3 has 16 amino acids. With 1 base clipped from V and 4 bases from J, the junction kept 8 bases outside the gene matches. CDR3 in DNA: TGTGCCAGCTCACCACTGAGGCGGGAGGGCAGGTACGAGCAGTACTTC. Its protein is CASSPLRREGRYEQYF.

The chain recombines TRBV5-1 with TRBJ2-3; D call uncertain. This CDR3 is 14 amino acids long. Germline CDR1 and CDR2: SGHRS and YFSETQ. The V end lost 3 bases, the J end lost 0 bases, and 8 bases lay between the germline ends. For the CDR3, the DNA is TGCGCCAGCAGCTCCGGAAGGAGCACAGATACGCAGTATTTT. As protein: CASSSGRSTDTQYF.

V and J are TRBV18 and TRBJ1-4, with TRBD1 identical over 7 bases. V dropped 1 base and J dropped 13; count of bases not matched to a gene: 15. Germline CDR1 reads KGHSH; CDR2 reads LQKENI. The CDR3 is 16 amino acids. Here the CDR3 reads CASSPQGANRDNGLFF. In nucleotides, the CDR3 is TGTGCCAGCTCACCACAGGGGGCAAACCGGGACAACGGACTGTTTTTT.

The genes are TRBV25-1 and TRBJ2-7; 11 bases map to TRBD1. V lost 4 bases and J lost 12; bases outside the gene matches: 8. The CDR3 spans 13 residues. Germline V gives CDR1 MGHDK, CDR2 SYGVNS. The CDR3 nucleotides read TGTGCCAGCAGTGGCTCCGGACAGGGGGCGTCGTACTTC. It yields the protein CASSGSGQGASYF.

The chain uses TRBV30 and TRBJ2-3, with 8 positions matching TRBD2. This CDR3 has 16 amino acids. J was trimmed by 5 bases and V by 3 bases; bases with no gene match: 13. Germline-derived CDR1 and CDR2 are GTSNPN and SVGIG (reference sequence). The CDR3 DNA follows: TGTGCCTGGAGCAAACTAGCGGCATTCACCCGAGATACGCAGTATTTT. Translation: CAWSKLAAFTRDTQYF.

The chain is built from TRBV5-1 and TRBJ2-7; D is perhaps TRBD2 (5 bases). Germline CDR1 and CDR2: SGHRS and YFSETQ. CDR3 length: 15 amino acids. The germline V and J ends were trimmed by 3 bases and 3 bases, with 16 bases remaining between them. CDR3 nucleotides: TGCGCCAGCAGCTGGAGCGGCCCCCACTACTACGAGCAGTACTTC. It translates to CASSWSGPHYYEQYF.

The CDR3 DNA reads TGTGCCAGTAGTATGGGAGACAGGGAACGATGTAGAAAACTGTTTTTT. Protein sequence: CASSMGDRERCRKLFF. V is TRBV19 and J is TRBJ1-4, with TRBD1 identical over 7 bases. V lost 3 bases to trimming and J lost 10 bases; unmatched junction nucleotides: 14. Germline-derived CDR1 and CDR2 are LNHDA and SQIVND (reference sequence). The CDR3 consists of 16 residues.

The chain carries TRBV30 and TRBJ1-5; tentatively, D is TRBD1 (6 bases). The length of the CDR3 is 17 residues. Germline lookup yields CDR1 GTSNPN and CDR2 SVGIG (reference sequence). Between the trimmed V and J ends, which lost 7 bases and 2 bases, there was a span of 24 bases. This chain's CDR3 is CAFQNHQGKAGNQPQHF. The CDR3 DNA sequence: TGTGCCTTCCAAAATCACCAGGGGAAAGCGGGCAATCAGCCCCAGCATTTT.

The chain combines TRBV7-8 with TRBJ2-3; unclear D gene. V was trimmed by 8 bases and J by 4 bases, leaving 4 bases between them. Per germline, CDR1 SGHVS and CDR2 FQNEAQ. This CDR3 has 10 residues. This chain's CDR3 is CASSPDTQYF. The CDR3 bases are TGTGCCAGCTCCCCAGATACGCAGTATTTT.

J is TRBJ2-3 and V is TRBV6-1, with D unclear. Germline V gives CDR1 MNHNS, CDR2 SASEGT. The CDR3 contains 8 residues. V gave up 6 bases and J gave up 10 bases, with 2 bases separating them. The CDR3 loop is CASRAQYF. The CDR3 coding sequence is TGTGCCAGCAGGGCGCAGTATTTT.

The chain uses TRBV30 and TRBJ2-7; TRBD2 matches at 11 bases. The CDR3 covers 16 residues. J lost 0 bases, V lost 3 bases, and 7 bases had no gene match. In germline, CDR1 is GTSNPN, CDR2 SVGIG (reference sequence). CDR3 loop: CAWSTAGTSGSYEQYF. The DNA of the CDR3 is TGTGCCTGGAGCACCGCCGGGACTAGCGGCTCCTACGAGCAGTACTTC.

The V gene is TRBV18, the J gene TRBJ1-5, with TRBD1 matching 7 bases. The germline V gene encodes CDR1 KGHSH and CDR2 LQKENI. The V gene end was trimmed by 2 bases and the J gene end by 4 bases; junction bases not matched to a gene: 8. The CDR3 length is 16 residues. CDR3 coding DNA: TGTGCCAGCTCACCAGGGAGGGGGCGCAGGAATCAGCCCCAGCATTTT. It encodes CASSPGRGRRNQPQHF.

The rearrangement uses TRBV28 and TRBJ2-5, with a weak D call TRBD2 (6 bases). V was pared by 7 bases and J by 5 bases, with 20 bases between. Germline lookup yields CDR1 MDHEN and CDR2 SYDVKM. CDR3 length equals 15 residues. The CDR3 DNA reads TGTGCCAGCACCCTAGCCGGGAGTTCGGACGAGACCCAGTACTTC. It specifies CASTLAGSSDETQYF.

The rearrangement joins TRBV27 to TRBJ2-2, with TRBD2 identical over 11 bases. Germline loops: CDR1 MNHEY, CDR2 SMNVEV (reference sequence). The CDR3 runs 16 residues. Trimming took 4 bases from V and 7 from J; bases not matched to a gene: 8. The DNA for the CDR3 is TGTGCCAGCAGTTCCGGGACTAGCGGAGTGGGCGGGGAGCTGTTTTTT. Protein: CASSSGTSGVGGELFF.

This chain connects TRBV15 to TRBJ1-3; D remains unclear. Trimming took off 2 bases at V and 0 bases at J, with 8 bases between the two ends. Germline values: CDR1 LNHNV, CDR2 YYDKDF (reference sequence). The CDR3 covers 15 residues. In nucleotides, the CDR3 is TGTGCCACCAGCAGATCTGAGGGCTCTGGAAACACCATATATTTT. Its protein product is CATSRSEGSGNTIYF.

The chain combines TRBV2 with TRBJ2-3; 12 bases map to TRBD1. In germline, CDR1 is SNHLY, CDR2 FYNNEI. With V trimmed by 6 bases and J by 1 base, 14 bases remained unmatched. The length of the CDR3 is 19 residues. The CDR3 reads CASRGSTGTGGGGTDTQYF. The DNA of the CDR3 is TGTGCCAGCAGGGGATCCACCGGGACAGGGGGCGGCGGCACAGATACGCAGTATTTT.

In DNA, the CDR3 is TGCAGTGCTAGATGTGGCAATGAGCAGTTCTTC. Translation gives CSARCGNEQFF. The rearrangement links TRBV20-1 to TRBJ2-1; D gene uncertain. The germline V gene has CDR1 DFQATT and CDR2 SNEGSKA (reference sequence). The CDR3 covers 11 residues. V shed 2 bases and J shed 6 bases, with 5 bases lying between them.

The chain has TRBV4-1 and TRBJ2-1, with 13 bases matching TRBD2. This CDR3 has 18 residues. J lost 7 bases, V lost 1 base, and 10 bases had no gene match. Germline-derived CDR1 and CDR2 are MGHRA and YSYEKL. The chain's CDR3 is CASSQGRTSGRWCNEQFF. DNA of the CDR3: TGCGCCAGCAGCCAAGGCAGGACTAGCGGGAGATGGTGTAATGAGCAGTTCTTC.

CDR3 loop: CASSPRGGSGRSEQYF. The CDR3 DNA reads as TGTGCCAGCTCACCACGGGGTGGTAGCGGGAGGAGTGAGCAGTACTTC. The chain has TRBV18 and TRBJ2-7; TRBD2 matches 10 bases. The ends lost 1 base at V and 7 bases at J; junction bases unmatched: 10. Germline values: CDR1 KGHSH, CDR2 LQKENI. The CDR3 is 16 amino acids.

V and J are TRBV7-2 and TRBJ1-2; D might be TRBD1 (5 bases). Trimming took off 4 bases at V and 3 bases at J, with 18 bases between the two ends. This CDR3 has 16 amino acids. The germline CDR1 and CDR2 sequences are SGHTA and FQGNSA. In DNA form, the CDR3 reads TGTGCCAGCAGCTCGGGCGGGACCCTTACACACTATGGCTACACCTTC. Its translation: CASSSGGTLTHYGYTF.

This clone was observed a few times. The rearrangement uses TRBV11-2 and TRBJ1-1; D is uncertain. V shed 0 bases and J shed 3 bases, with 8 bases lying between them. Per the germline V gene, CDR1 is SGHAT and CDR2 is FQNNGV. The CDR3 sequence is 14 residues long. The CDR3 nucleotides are TGTGCCAGCAGCTTAGAGATGGGAGACACTGAAGCTTTCTTT. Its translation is CASSLEMGDTEAFF.

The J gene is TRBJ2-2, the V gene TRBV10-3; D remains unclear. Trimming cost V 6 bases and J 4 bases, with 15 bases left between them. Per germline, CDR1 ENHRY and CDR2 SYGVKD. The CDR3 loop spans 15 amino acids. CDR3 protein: CAISSTVGITGELFF. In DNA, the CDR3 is TGTGCCATCAGCTCCACAGTGGGCATCACCGGGGAGCTGTTTTTT.

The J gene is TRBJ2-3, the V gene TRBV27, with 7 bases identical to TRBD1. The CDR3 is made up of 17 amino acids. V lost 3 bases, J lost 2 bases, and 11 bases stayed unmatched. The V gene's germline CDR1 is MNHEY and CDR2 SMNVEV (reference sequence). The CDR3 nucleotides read TGTGCCAGCAGTTTCCATGAGACAGGGACCCCCACAGATACGCAGTATTTT. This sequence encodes CASSFHETGTPTDTQYF.

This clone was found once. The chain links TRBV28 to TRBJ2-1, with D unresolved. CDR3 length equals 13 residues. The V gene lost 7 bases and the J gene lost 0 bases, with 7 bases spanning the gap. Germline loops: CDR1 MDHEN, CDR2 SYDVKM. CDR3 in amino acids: CASIKTSYNEQFF. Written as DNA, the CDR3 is TGTGCCAGCATAAAAACCTCCTACAATGAGCAGTTCTTC.

The CDR3 sequence is CASSVPGHEYNEQFF. DNA for the CDR3: TGTGCCAGCAGCGTCCCGGGACACGAATACAATGAGCAGTTCTTC. V and J are TRBV9 and TRBJ2-1; weak D call: TRBD1 (6 bases). CDR1 and CDR2 (germline): SGDLS, YYNGEE. The CDR3 totals 15 residues. V lost 2 bases to trimming and J lost 4 bases, with 13 bases between them.

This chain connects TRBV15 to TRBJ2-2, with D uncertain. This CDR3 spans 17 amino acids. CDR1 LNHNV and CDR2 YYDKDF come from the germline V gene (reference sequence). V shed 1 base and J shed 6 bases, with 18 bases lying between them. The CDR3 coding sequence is TGTGCCACCAGCAGAGGGGCCGGCGGTCTCCGAGCCGGGGAGCTGTTTTTT. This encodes CATSRGAGGLRAGELFF.